The entry below gives a single T cell receptor beta chain sequence along with its context. CDR3 length: 12 residues. The V gene's germline CDR1 is SGHRS and CDR2 YFSETQ. V lost 5 bases, J lost 7 bases, and 12 bases lay in between. The record originates from a study of blood T cell repertoires in COVID-19. Overall study context: COVID-19 samples from acute and convalescent phases originated in the United States, Italy and Spain. T cells, B-cell-depleted T cells, or PBMCs provided the cDNA or gDNA that served as material.

How the authors handled the data: It was from reference gene primer amplification that nucleated cell counts were estimated. Sequencing used immunoSEQ multiplex PCR; TCRdb keeps in-frame clones, though not all of them. That table is the source of V, J and clone size, and D and trimming were worked out from the DNA. The table includes 120,000 to 150,000 clones, approximately 89% detected once. This chain links TRBV5-1 with TRBJ1-1, with D hard to call. The specimen sequenced was peripheral blood. The TCR originated in a human donor in a cohort sampled during active COVID-19. As DNA, the CDR3 is TGCGCCAGCAGATGGCAAGAGGGTGAAGCTTTCTTT. Its protein product is CASRWQEGEAFF. Full variable domain (rest looked up from reference TRBV5-1 and TRBJ1-1): KAGVTQTPRYLIKTRGQQVTLSCSPISGHRSVSWYQQTPGQGLQFLFEYFSETQRNKGNFPGRFSGRQFSNSRSEMNVSTLELGDSALYLCASRWQEGEAFFGQGTRLTVV.